This T cell receptor (beta chain) emerged from a study of shared clonotypes between healthy human individuals. Study-wide background: The study enrolled a couple of women and a few men aged 18 to 49. Study-level results: Shared across a few donors were 5% to 6% of the naive CD4 clonotypes.

CDR1 DFQATT and CDR2 SNEGSKA come from the germline V gene (reference sequence). The trim removed 7 bases at V and 14 bases at J, leaving 8 bases unmatched. The CDR3 spans 11 residues. CD45RO-negative, CCR7-positively selected cells formed the naive CD8 fraction, excluding terminally differentiated effector memory CD45RA+ cells. For this clone: Antigen specificity is unknown.

This was a deep-level run. TCRdb's table, derived via immunoSEQ multiplex PCR, lists solely in-frame clones and lacks some. Counted here are about 1,900,000 clones, about 95% occurring once; the ten biggest clones make up more than 0.9%. The TCR sequence derives from a man aged 18 to 29 in good health. Sequencing used naive CD8+ T cells sorted from blood. This sequence joins TRBV20-1 and TRBJ2-1, with TRBD2 identical over 10 bases. The CDR3 reads CSVLAGGLEFF. The CDR3 coding sequence is TGCAGTGTTTTAGCGGGGGGCCTTGAGTTCTTC.